This is a list of T cell receptor beta chains from one sample in a study of T cell repertoires in cytomegalovirus infection. Each CDR3 protein gets one entry after TCRdb re-called the reads with MiXCR. Among some 160,000 distinct CDR3 sequences listed, roughly a sixth were seen once. Sequencing input: CD8+ T cells from PBMCs. Every receptor here comes from a human donor in good health (CMV status not recorded). Some clones in this sample may be carry-over from other donors' samples. Both conserved end residues are part of each CDR3. The order of the fields is J gene, D gene, clone size, V gene, CDR3 protein, CDR3 DNA. A D gene is named only where the DNA matches it firmly. The size field is filled for only some rows; it gives once, few, many or a size class.

TRBJ2-3	NA	many	TRBV7-2	CASSPPAEDTQYF	TGTGCCAGCAGCCCCCCGGCGGAAGATACGCAGTATTTT
TRBJ2-5	NA	once	TRBV12-3/TRBV12-4	CASRPLRSRETQYF	TGTGCCAGCAGGCCCCTCCGTAGTCGGGAGACCCAGTACTTC
TRBJ2-3	NA	NA	TRBV6-5	CASSYQRGADTQYF	TGTGCCAGCAGTTACCAGAGAGGGGCAGATACGCAGTATTTT
TRBJ1-2	NA	many	TRBV7-2	CASTEGGFGYTF	TGTGCCAGCACCGAAGGGGGGTTTGGCTACACCTTC
TRBJ1-2	TRBD1	few	TRBV29-1	CSAFGQGDYGYTF	TGCAGCGCCTTCGGACAGGGGGACTATGGCTACACCTTC
TRBJ1-5	NA	NA	TRBV6-2/TRBV6-3	CASSFVGQPQHF	TGTGCCAGCAGTTTTGTGGGACAGCCCCAGCATTTT
TRBJ2-7	NA	NA	TRBV12-3/TRBV12-4	CASSPRRVNEQYF	TGTGCCAGCAGCCCGCGGAGGGTAAACGAGCAGTACTTC
TRBJ2-7	NA	few	TRBV20-1	CSARDPFNNHQGPYEQYF	TGCAGTGCTAGAGATCCCTTTAATAATCATCAAGGTCCCTACGAGCAGTACTTC
TRBJ2-7	TRBD1	NA	TRBV28	CASSPGQELYEQYF	TGTGCCAGCAGCCCCGGACAGGAGTTGTACGAGCAGTACTTC
TRBJ2-1	NA	NA	TRBV12-3/TRBV12-4	CASTVPSSYNEQFF	TGTGCCAGCACCGTCCCGAGCTCCTACAATGAGCAGTTCTTC
TRBJ2-4	TRBD1	few	TRBV28	CASSSGQGLAKNIQYF	TGTGCCAGCAGTTCCGGACAGGGGTTAGCCAAAAACATTCAGTACTTC
TRBJ1-1	NA	NA	TRBV20-1	CSANPAGGHTEAFF	TGCAGTGCCAACCCTGCCGGGGGGCACACTGAAGCTTTCTTT
TRBJ2-3	NA	few	TRBV7-2	CASSLQDRAQYF	TGTGCCAGCAGCCTACAGGACCGTGCGCAGTATTTT
TRBJ2-5	NA	NA	TRBV7-9	CASSQTRGQETQYF	TGTGCCAGCAGCCAAACTAGAGGCCAAGAGACCCAGTACTTC
TRBJ1-5	NA	NA	TRBV6-2/TRBV6-3	CASRDIGQSNQPQHF	TGTGCCAGCAGAGATATAGGACAGAGCAATCAGCCCCAGCATTTT
TRBJ2-1	NA	NA	TRBV29-1	CSVVPGPRNSYNEQFF	TGCAGCGTTGTCCCGGGACCCCGAAACTCCTACAATGAGCAGTTCTTC
TRBJ2-1	NA	few	TRBV7-2	CASSFARIGSYNEQFF	TGTGCCAGCAGCTTTGCCCGCATCGGCTCCTACAATGAGCAGTTCTTC
TRBJ2-1	TRBD2	NA	TRBV7-3	CASSLKASGRSAEQFF	TGTGCCAGCAGCTTAAAGGCTAGCGGGAGGAGCGCTGAGCAGTTCTTC
TRBJ2-1	NA	NA	TRBV7-8	CASSLWQDEQFF	TGTGCCAGCAGCTTATGGCAGGATGAGCAGTTCTTC
TRBJ1-6	TRBD1	few	TRBV7-9	CASSTGQGNSPLHF	TGTGCCAGCAGCACGGGACAGGGAAATTCACCCCTCCACTTT
TRBJ2-7	NA	few	TRBV29-1	CSVEDLAGLDYEQYF	TGCAGCGTTGAAGATTTGGCAGGGCTGGATTACGAGCAGTACTTC
TRBJ2-3	NA	once	TRBV20-1	CSFHSWEDSTDTQYF	TGCAGCTTCCACTCTTGGGAGGATAGCACAGATACGCAGTATTTT
TRBJ2-5	NA	few	TRBV12-3/TRBV12-4	CASSFVLSPQETQYF	TGTGCCAGCAGTTTTGTTTTGTCCCCCCAAGAGACCCAGTACTTC
TRBJ1-1	TRBD1	NA	TRBV25-1	CASSELRGRTEAFF	TGTGCCAGCAGTGAATTGAGGGGGCGGACTGAAGCTTTCTTT
TRBJ2-1	NA	few	TRBV4-3	CASSQEQGSYNEQFF	TGCGCCAGCAGCCAAGAACAGGGCTCCTACAATGAGCAGTTCTTC
TRBJ2-6	NA	few	TRBV24-1	CATSGPDLSGANVLTF	TGTGCCACCAGTGGGCCAGACCTCTCTGGGGCCAACGTCCTGACTTTC
TRBJ2-3	NA	NA	TRBV28	CASDWGQTDTQYF	TGTGCCAGCGATTGGGGGCAGACAGATACGCAGTATTTT
TRBJ2-1	TRBD1	many	TRBV10-3	CAISSGTGTNEQFF	TGTGCCATCAGTTCCGGGACAGGGACTAATGAGCAGTTCTTC
TRBJ2-7	NA	NA	TRBV6-6	CSSSYSTDPSREQYF	TGTTCCAGCAGTTACTCGACGGACCCTTCGCGCGAGCAGTACTTC
TRBJ1-6	TRBD1	few	TRBV7-2	CASSLQGASNSPLHF	TGTGCCAGCAGTCTCCAGGGGGCGAGCAATTCACCCCTCCACTTT
TRBJ1-3	NA	many	TRBV7-2	CASSSTGLSGNTIYF	TGTGCCAGCAGCTCAACGGGCCTCTCTGGAAACACCATATATTTT
TRBJ2-7	NA	NA	TRBV12-3/TRBV12-4	CASSLGQGMNHEQYF	TGTGCCAGCAGTTTGGGGCAGGGGATGAACCACGAGCAGTACTTC
TRBJ2-1	TRBD1	NA	TRBV11-1	CASSPGQPSYNEQFF	TGTGCCAGCAGCCCGGGACAGCCCTCCTACAATGAGCAGTTCTTC
TRBJ2-1	NA	NA	TRBV5-5	CASSHAGHEQFF	TGTGCCAGCAGCCACGCGGGTCATGAGCAGTTCTTC
TRBJ1-5	NA	few	TRBV11-2	CASSLVQGLNQPQHF	TGTGCCAGCAGCTTAGTACAGGGACTTAATCAGCCCCAGCATTTT
TRBJ1-4	NA	few	TRBV20-1	CSARGPGANEKLFF	TGCAGTGCTAGAGGTCCCGGGGCTAATGAAAAACTGTTTTTT
TRBJ2-1	TRBD2	NA	TRBV27	CASSRAGASSWDEQFF	TGTGCCAGCAGCCGAGCGGGAGCCTCATCATGGGATGAGCAGTTCTTC
TRBJ2-1	TRBD1	many	TRBV6-2/TRBV6-3	CASSPGTAYNEQFF	TGTGCCAGCAGTCCCGGGACAGCCTACAATGAGCAGTTCTTC
TRBJ2-7	NA	NA	TRBV6-2/TRBV6-3	CASSYGGTTYEQYF	TGTGCCAGCAGTTACGGAGGAACCACCTACGAGCAGTACTTC
TRBJ2-7	TRBD2	few	TRBV15	CATSSSTSGRADYEQYF	TGTGCCACCAGCAGTAGTACTAGCGGGAGGGCCGACTACGAGCAGTACTTC
TRBJ2-5	NA	NA	TRBV7-2	CASSPLPSGVIETQYF	TGTGCCAGCAGCCCCCTCCCGTCCGGAGTGATAGAGACCCAGTACTTC
TRBJ1-2	NA	many	TRBV7-9	CASSPDYGYTF	TGTGCCAGCAGCCCCGACTATGGCTACACCTTC
TRBJ2-3	TRBD2	many	TRBV28	CASSLKGLANAWDTQYF	TGTGCCAGCAGTTTAAAGGGACTAGCGAACGCCTGGGATACGCAGTATTTT
TRBJ1-6	NA	NA	TRBV6-6	CASTRRRGDSPLHF	TGTGCCAGCACGAGGAGGAGAGGGGATTCACCCCTCCACTTT
TRBJ2-5	NA	few	TRBV7-3	CASSLIGSGETQYF	TGTGCCAGCAGCTTAATTGGGTCGGGGGAGACCCAGTACTTC
TRBJ2-4	TRBD2	few	TRBV7-6	CASSLRLAGEWENIQYF	TGTGCCAGCAGCTTACGGTTAGCGGGAGAGTGGGAAAACATTCAGTACTTC